This record looks at one T cell receptor beta chain sequence and its context. Assay used: immunoSEQ multiplex PCR; TCRdb lists only in-frame clones, some missing. The sample contains roughly 2,000,000 clones, approximately 94% of which appear only once. Naive CD8 cells lacked CD45RO, underwent positive selection for CCR7 and left out terminally differentiated effector memory CD45RA+ cells. The sample comes from a study of shared clonotypes between healthy human individuals. With 1 base removed from V and 4 bases from J, the gap between germline ends came to 11 bases. CDR3 length: 13 amino acids. The V gene's germline CDR1 is GTSNPN and CDR2 SVGIG (reference sequence).

The specimen sequenced was naive CD8+ T cells sorted from blood. This sequence originates from a man in his late teens or twenties in good health. This sequence joins TRBV30 and TRBJ2-7; weak D call: TRBD1 (6 bases). This CDR3 reads CAWSDRVWYEQYF. CDR3 nucleotides: TGTGCCTGGAGTGACAGGGTTTGGTACGAGCAGTACTTC.